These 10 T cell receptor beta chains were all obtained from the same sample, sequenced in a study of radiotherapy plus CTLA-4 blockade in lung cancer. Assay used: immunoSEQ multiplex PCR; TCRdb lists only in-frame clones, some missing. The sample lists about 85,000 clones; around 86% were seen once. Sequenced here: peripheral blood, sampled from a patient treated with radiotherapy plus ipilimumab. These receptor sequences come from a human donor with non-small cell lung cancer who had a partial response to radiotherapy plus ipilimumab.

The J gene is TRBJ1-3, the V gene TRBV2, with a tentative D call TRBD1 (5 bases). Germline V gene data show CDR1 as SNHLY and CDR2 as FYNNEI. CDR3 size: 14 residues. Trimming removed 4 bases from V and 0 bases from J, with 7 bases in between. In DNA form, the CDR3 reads TGTGCCAGCAGTGTGGGGGGCTCTGGAAACACCATATATTTT. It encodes CASSVGGSGNTIYF. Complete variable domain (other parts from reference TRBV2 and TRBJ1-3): EPEVTQTPSHQVTQMGQEVILRCVPISNHLYFYWYRQILGQKVEFLVSFYNNEISEKSEIFDDQFSVERPDGSNFTLKIRSTKLEDSAMYFCASSVGGSGNTIYFGEGSWLTVV.

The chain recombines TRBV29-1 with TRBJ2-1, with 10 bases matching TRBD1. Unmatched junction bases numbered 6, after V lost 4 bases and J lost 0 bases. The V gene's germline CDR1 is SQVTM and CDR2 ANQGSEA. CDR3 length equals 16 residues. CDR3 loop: CSVGTGQGISYNEQFF. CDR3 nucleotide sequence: TGCAGCGTTGGAACGGGACAGGGGATCTCCTACAATGAGCAGTTCTTC.

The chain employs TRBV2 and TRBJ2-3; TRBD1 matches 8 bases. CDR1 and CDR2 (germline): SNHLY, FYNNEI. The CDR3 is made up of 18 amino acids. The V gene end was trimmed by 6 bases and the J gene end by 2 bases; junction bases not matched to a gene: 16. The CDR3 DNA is TGTGCCAGCAGCGGAGACAGGGGAACTAACCGAGTCACAGATACGCAGTATTTT. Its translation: CASSGDRGTNRVTDTQYF.

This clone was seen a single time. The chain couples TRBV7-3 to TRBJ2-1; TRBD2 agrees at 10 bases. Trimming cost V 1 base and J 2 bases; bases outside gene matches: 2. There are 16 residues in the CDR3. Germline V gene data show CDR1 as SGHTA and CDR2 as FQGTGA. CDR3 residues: CASSLKAGGAYNEQFF. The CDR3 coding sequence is TGTGCCAGCAGCTTAAAAGCGGGAGGGGCCTACAATGAGCAGTTCTTC.

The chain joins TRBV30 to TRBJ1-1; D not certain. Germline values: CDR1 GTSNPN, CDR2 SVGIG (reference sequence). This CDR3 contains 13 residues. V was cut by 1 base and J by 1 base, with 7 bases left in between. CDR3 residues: CAWSGRENTEAFF. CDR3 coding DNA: TGTGCCTGGAGTGGTCGGGAGAACACTGAAGCTTTCTTT.

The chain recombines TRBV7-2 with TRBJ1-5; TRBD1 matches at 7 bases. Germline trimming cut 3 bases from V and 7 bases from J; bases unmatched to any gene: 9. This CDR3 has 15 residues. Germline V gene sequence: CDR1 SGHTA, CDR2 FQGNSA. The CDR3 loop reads CASSLYGQVFQPQHF. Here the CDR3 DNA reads TGTGCCAGCAGCTTGTACGGACAGGTCTTCCAGCCCCAGCATTTT.

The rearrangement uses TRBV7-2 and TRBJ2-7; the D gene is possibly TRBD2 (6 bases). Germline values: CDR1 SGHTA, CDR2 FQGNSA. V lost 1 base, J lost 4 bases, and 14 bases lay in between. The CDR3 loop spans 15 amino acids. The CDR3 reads CASSLGAGTLYEQYF. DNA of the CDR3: TGTGCCAGCAGCTTAGGGGCAGGGACTCTGTACGAGCAGTACTTC.

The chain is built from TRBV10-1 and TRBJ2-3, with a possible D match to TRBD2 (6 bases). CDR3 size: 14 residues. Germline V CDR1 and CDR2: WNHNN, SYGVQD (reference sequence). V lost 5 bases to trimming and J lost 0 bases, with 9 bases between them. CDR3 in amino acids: CASSQLASTDTQYF. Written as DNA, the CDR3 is TGCGCCAGCAGTCAACTAGCTAGCACAGATACGCAGTATTTT.

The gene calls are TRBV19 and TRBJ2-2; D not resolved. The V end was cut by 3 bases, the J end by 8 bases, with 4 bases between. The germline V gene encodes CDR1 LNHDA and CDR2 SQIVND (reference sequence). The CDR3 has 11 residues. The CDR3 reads CASSIRGELFF. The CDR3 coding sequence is TGTGCCAGTAGTATCAGGGGGGAGCTGTTTTTT.

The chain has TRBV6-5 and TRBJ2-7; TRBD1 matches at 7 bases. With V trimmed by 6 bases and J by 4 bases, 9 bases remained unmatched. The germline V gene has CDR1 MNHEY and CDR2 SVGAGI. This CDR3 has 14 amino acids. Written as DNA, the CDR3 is TGTGCCAGCAGCCTAAGGACAGGAACGTACGAGCAGTACTTC. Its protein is CASSLRTGTYEQYF.